This TCR beta chain came from a study of chemoradiotherapy in HPV16-positive cancers. About the research overall: Candidate HPV-specific T-cell clones and common TCR motifs came from functional assays in a couple of HPV16-positive patients.

Repeated repertoire sampling spanned the course of chemoradiotherapy. Regarding this clone: The antigen is not known.

Germline V CDR1 and CDR2: SNHLY, FYNNEI. The CDR3 loop spans 15 amino acids. V was clipped by 3 bases and J by 2 bases, with 13 bases between them. Study conclusions and caveats: HPV-specific T cells were functionally defined from only a couple of HPV16-positive patients.

Sequenced by immunoSEQ multiplex PCR; TCRdb stores in-frame clones only, minus some. The table includes 3,000 to 5,000 clones, 75% detected once. The chain couples TRBV2 to TRBJ1-1; D might be TRBD1 (6 bases). The sample here was taken from a patient who underwent chemoradiotherapy. The source of this sequence is a human donor with HPV-associated anogenital cancer. As DNA, the CDR3 is TGTGCCAGCAGTGATAGTCCAGGGGTTAACACTGAAGCTTTCTTT. Translated, it gives CASSDSPGVNTEAFF.